The 23 T cell receptor beta chains below come from one sample, sequenced in a study of OX40 agonist ivuxolimab in advanced cancers. Clones were sequenced by immunoSEQ multiplex PCR, and TCRdb holds only the in-frame ones, with some missing. The profile shows 92,000 or so clones, 84% of them singletons. Here the sequenced sample was CD4+ or CD8+ T cells sorted from blood, taken in a trial of the OX40 agonist ivuxolimab. These receptors were collected from an adult with an advanced solid tumor such as melanoma, head and neck, liver or kidney cancer.

The V and J genes are TRBV11-2 and TRBJ2-7; tentative D call: TRBD2 (5 bases). Between the trimmed V and J ends, which lost 1 base and 0 bases, there was a span of 19 bases. The CDR3 totals 18 residues. CDR1 and CDR2 (germline): SGHAT, FQNNGV. Written as DNA, the CDR3 is TGTGCCAGCAGCTTAGGCCGCGTGGCAGCGGAACCCTCCTACGAGCAGTACTTC. The encoded protein is CASSLGRVAAEPSYEQYF.

The chain has TRBV9 and TRBJ2-5; D remains ambiguous. The closer fit of TRBJ2-7 to the DNA end suggests the J call may be wrong. The CDR3 loop spans 13 amino acids. The germline gives CDR1 SGDLS, CDR2 YYNGEE. CDR3 residues: CASSTSPLDEQYF. In DNA form, the CDR3 reads TGTGCCAGCAGCACCAGCCCCCTGGACGAGCAGTACTTC.

This clone was found many times. The CDR3 spells CASYEQYF. The CDR3 nucleotides are TGTGCCAGCTACGAGCAGTACTTC. The chain is built from TRBV6-1 and TRBJ2-7, with no clear D. The germline V and J ends were trimmed by 8 bases and 4 bases, with 0 bases remaining between them. This CDR3 has 8 amino acids. The V gene's germline CDR1 is MNHNS and CDR2 SASEGT.

The chain links TRBV14 to TRBJ2-7, with D maybe TRBD1 (6 bases). V was cut by 0 bases and J by 2 bases, with 11 bases left in between. The CDR3 is 15 amino acids. Germline V gene lookup returns CDR1 SGHDN and CDR2 FVKESK. The CDR3 DNA is TGTGCCAGCAGCCAAGAGTCGAAGGGGGCCTACGAGCAGTACTTC. This sequence encodes CASSQESKGAYEQYF.

The J gene is TRBJ2-1, the V gene TRBV4-1; D gene uncertain. In germline, CDR1 is MGHRA, CDR2 YSYEKL. This CDR3 has 12 amino acids. V shed 0 bases and J shed 9 bases, with 6 bases lying between them. The CDR3 DNA sequence: TGCGCCAGCAGCCAAGAAAACCGTGAGCAGTTCTTC. This gives the protein CASSQENREQFF.

The V call is TRBV30, the J call TRBJ1-5; 7 nucleotides agree with TRBD1. V was clipped by 1 base and J by 4 bases; unmatched bases: 4. CDR3 length: 14 amino acids. The germline V gene encodes CDR1 GTSNPN and CDR2 SVGIG (reference sequence). The CDR3 DNA is TGTGCCTGGAGTGGGGCAGGGGGTAATCAGCCCCAGCATTTT. Protein: CAWSGAGGNQPQHF. The entire variable domain, with the rest obtained from reference TRBV30 and TRBJ1-5, is as follows: SQTIHQWPATLVQPVGSPLSLECTVEGTSNPNLYWYRQAAGRGLQLLFYSVGIGQISSEVPQNLSASRPQDRQFILSSKKLLLSDSGFYLCAWSGAGGNQPQHFGDGTRLSIL.

This rearrangement joins TRBV10-1 to TRBJ2-7; 11 bases are a match to TRBD2. Germline CDR1 WNHNN, CDR2 SYGVQD (reference sequence). This CDR3 is built from 13 residues. The ends lost 8 bases at V and 5 bases at J; junction bases unmatched: 5. The CDR3 is CASGGLAEDEQYF. The CDR3 nucleotides are TGCGCCAGCGGGGGACTAGCGGAGGACGAGCAGTACTTC.

V usage is TRBV5-4 and J usage is TRBJ2-7; D remains unclear. The germline V and J ends were trimmed by 0 bases and 0 bases, with 10 bases remaining between them. CDR3 length equals 15 residues. Germline CDR1 is SGHNT and CDR2 is YYREEE (reference sequence). As DNA, the CDR3 is TGTGCCAGCAGCTTGGACGGGCTTAGCTCCTACGAGCAGTACTTC. This sequence encodes CASSLDGLSSYEQYF.

This clone was counted between two and nine times. The chain links TRBV7-6 to TRBJ2-3, with TRBD2 matching 12 bases. V lost 1 base and J lost 5; bases outside the gene matches: 4. Germline lookup yields CDR1 SGHVS and CDR2 FNYEAQ. This CDR3 comprises 16 residues. The chain's CDR3 is CASSLGLAGAVDTQYF. The CDR3 nucleotides are TGTGCCAGCAGCTTAGGACTAGCGGGAGCGGTAGATACGCAGTATTTT.

The chain carries TRBV7-2 and TRBJ2-7; D gene unclear. V was clipped by 1 base and J by 2 bases, with 6 bases between them. From germline, CDR1 is SGHTA and CDR2 FQGNSA. This CDR3 has 13 residues. CDR3 coding DNA: TGTGCCAGCAGCTTAGAACGCACCTACGAGCAGTACTTC. The encoded protein is CASSLERTYEQYF.

This clone came up a few times. V is TRBV10-3 and J is TRBJ1-1; 9 bases agree with TRBD1. Unmatched junction bases numbered 7, after V lost 4 bases and J lost 1 base. CDR1 is ENHRY and CDR2 is SYGVKD in the germline V gene. This CDR3 spans 16 amino acids. The DNA of the CDR3 is TGTGCCATCAGTGTGTCCGGGACAGGGACGAACACTGAAGCTTTCTTT. Protein product: CAISVSGTGTNTEAFF.

This clone was observed once. This chain connects TRBV7-2 to TRBJ1-4, with 8 bases fitting TRBD1. J was trimmed by 5 bases and V by 5 bases; bases with no gene match: 7. The CDR3 contains 15 residues. The V gene's germline CDR1 is SGHTA and CDR2 FQGNSA. The CDR3 here is CASSRRQGKNEKLFF. Written as DNA, the CDR3 is TGTGCCAGCAGCCGGAGACAGGGGAAAAATGAAAAACTGTTTTTT. The variable domain in full, completed from reference TRBV7-2 and TRBJ1-4, reads GAGVSQSPSNKVTEKGKDVELRCDPISGHTALYWYRQSLGQGLEFLIYFQGNSAPDKSGLPSDRFSAERTGGSVSTLTIQRTQQEDSAVYLCASSRRQGKNEKLFFGSGTQLSVL.

Only one count was recorded for this clone. V and J are TRBV7-6 and TRBJ1-2; tentative D call: TRBD1 (5 bases). This CDR3 has 15 amino acids. V gave up 2 bases and J gave up 4 bases, with 14 bases separating them. Germline lookup yields CDR1 SGHVS and CDR2 FNYEAQ. CDR3: CASSLTPRQGYGYTF. CDR3 coding DNA: TGTGCCAGCAGCTTAACCCCGCGCCAGGGCTATGGCTACACCTTC.

The chain has TRBV5-1 and TRBJ2-1; TRBD2 aligns across 7 bases. V was pared by 3 bases and J by 4 bases, with 7 bases of the junction left unmatched. CDR1 SGHRS and CDR2 YFSETQ come from the germline V gene. The CDR3 is made up of 15 amino acids. The CDR3 region has the DNA TGCGCCAGCAGCTCTGGGGAGGGGCGTTACAATGAGCAGTTCTTC. Amino acids: CASSSGEGRYNEQFF. The full variable domain, with the rest looked up from reference TRBV5-1 and TRBJ2-1, is KAGVTQTPRYLIKTRGQQVTLSCSPISGHRSVSWYQQTPGQGLQFLFEYFSETQRNKGNFPGRFSGRQFSNSRSEMNVSTLELGDSALYLCASSSGEGRYNEQFFGPGTRLTVL.

This clone was found a few times. The rearrangement links TRBV7-2 to TRBJ1-6, with a weak D call TRBD1 (6 bases). Looked up from germline, CDR1 is SGHTA and CDR2 is FQGNSA. V was pared by 5 bases and J by 7 bases, with 12 bases between. CDR3 size: 14 residues. The CDR3 region is CASSPGGGNSPLHF. The CDR3 nucleotides are TGTGCCAGCAGCCCCGGCGGGGGCAATTCACCCCTCCACTTT.

This clone was observed a single time. The chain uses TRBV19 and TRBJ1-1; D is undetermined. The germline V and J ends were trimmed by 3 bases and 3 bases, with 17 bases remaining between them. Germline V gene lookup returns CDR1 LNHDA and CDR2 SQIVND (reference sequence). The CDR3 has 16 residues. CDR3 sequence reads: CASSIVPGHPDTEAFF. CDR3 DNA: TGTGCCAGTAGTATTGTTCCTGGGCATCCGGACACTGAAGCTTTCTTT.

This chain connects TRBV27 to TRBJ2-6; D is perhaps TRBD2 (5 bases). V was clipped by 6 bases and J by 5 bases, with 20 bases between them. The CDR3 has 17 residues. The germline V gene encodes CDR1 MNHEY and CDR2 SMNVEV (reference sequence). DNA for the CDR3: TGTGCCAGCAGACTTGAGGCGGGCGACAACTGGGCCAACGTCCTGACTTTC. Protein sequence: CASRLEAGDNWANVLTF. Complete variable domain (other parts from reference TRBV27 and TRBJ2-6): EAQVTQNPRYLITVTGKKLTVTCSQNMNHEYMSWYRQDPGLGLRQIYYSMNVEVTDKGDVPEGYKVSRKEKRNFPLILESPSPNQTSLYFCASRLEAGDNWANVLTFGAGSRLTVL.

The chain carries TRBV6-5 and TRBJ2-7; D not resolved. This CDR3 is built from 13 residues. Germline V lookup: CDR1 MNHEY, CDR2 SVGAGI. V was pared by 2 bases and J by 2 bases, with 7 bases between. The CDR3 DNA follows: TGTGCCAGCAGTTACGGCGCGACCTACGAGCAGTACTTC. Translation gives CASSYGATYEQYF.

J is TRBJ1-5 and V is TRBV7-2; possibly TRBD1 for D (5 bases). V lost 1 base and J 6 bases, leaving 10 bases between the germline ends. Per the germline V gene, CDR1 is SGHTA and CDR2 is FQGNSA. The CDR3 has 14 amino acids. In nucleotides, the CDR3 is TGTGCCAGCAGCTTAGACGGAGGGGTTCAGCCCCAGCATTTT. Its translation is CASSLDGGVQPQHF.

The DNA of the CDR3 is TGTGCCAGTAGTATTGGGACCTTAGGGATTTGGGTTAGCACAGATACGCAGTATTTT. Amino acid sequence: CASSIGTLGIWVSTDTQYF. This chain uses TRBV19 with TRBJ2-3, with D perhaps matching TRBD1 or TRBD2 (5 bases each). CDR1 and CDR2 from the germline V gene are LNHDA and SQIVND (reference sequence). Trimming stripped 3 bases from V and 0 bases from J, with 22 bases between. This CDR3 has 19 amino acids.

V gene TRBV5-1 combines with J gene TRBJ1-4; the D gene is possibly TRBD1 (5 bases). The CDR3 extends over 17 amino acids. V was trimmed by 0 bases and J by 2 bases, leaving 14 bases between them. Germline CDR1 reads SGHRS; CDR2 reads YFSETQ. CDR3 amino acids: CASSLGSRTKTNEKLFF. The CDR3 DNA reads TGCGCCAGCAGCTTGGGTTCTAGGACAAAGACTAATGAAAAACTGTTTTTT.

The V call is TRBV5-1, the J call TRBJ2-7; the match to TRBD2 covers 10 bases. Per the germline V gene, CDR1 is SGHRS and CDR2 is YFSETQ. The CDR3 has 18 amino acids. Trimming took 4 bases from V and 0 from J; bases not matched to a gene: 13. CDR3: CASSLSPSGGSSSYEQYF. Here the CDR3 DNA reads TGCGCCAGCAGCCTAAGCCCTAGCGGGGGTTCGAGCTCCTACGAGCAGTACTTC.

The CDR3 nucleotides are TGTGCCAGCAGCCCAGGGGCCTGGACGAGCATTCAGTACTTC. Its translation is CASSPGAWTSIQYF. V usage is TRBV11-2 and J usage is TRBJ2-4; D is possibly TRBD1 (6 bases). The length of the CDR3 is 14 residues. Germline V gene lookup returns CDR1 SGHAT and CDR2 FQNNGV. The V end was cut by 5 bases, the J end by 9 bases, with 17 bases between.